This is a list of T cell receptor beta chains from one sample in a study of shared clonotypes between healthy human individuals. Produced via immunoSEQ multiplex PCR; TCRdb's table is partial and in-frame only. The sample holds hundreds of thousands of clones, approximately 96% seen once. Sample: naive CD8+ T cells sorted from blood. The origin of the receptors is a woman aged 25 to 39 in good health. Both conserved end residues are trimmed from each CDR3. The D gene is left open where the match is weak. Size is stated for part of the rows, as once, few or many counts, or as a class when the clone is expanded.

clone size	V gene	D gene	CDR3 protein
.	TRBV5-1	TRBD2	ASSLLAGVMTNEQF
.	TRBV6-5	.	ASSYMASPDTQY
.	TRBV30	TRBD2	AWSAIAGGEQY
.	TRBV27	TRBD1	ASGGPGQGGEQY
.	TRBV5-6	TRBD2	ASTGLATSYNEQF
.	TRBV2	TRBD2	ASLPGGSLNVNEQF
.	TRBV19	.	ASSNIGVQPQH
.	TRBV28	.	ASRGGGPPEAF
.	TRBV28	TRBD1	ASRPGTGGYNEQF
.	TRBV28	TRBD1	ASSSGQAYNQPQH
.	TRBV4-1	TRBD1	ASSQDYRGGQPQH
.	TRBV5-5	.	ASSVAGGNYGYT
.	TRBV11-2	.	ASSSPGLRYNEQF
.	TRBV6-5	TRBD2	ASSYGWREAYNEQF
.	TRBV5-1	.	ASTLGWGRETQY
.	TRBV28	.	ASSFPGAYYEQY
.	TRBV10-1	.	ASSESPSSYEQY
.	TRBV19	TRBD1	ASSPGQDYSYEQY
.	TRBV4-1	TRBD2	ASSQGVAGYNEQF
.	TRBV5-4	.	ASRQSMNTEAF
once	TRBV7-6	TRBD2	ASSLYPSGRTYNEQF
.	TRBV7-9	.	ASSPDFEAF
.	TRBV28	.	ASTSDSSSSYEQY
.	TRBV25-1	.	ASSDKVNGYT
.	TRBV27	.	ASSTSGTLSGDEQF
.	TRBV4-1	.	ASSQGTPPAASSYEQY
.	TRBV7-9	TRBD1	ASGTEEETQY
.	TRBV28	.	ASRKTGRDNYGYT
.	TRBV28	.	ASSLGSTSLYYNEQF
.	TRBV2	.	ASSEGPGSNTEAF
.	TRBV13	TRBD2	ASSLDLGGQKDNEQF
few	TRBV2	.	ASITGATYEQY
.	TRBV30	.	AWASVLSNTEAF
.	TRBV13	TRBD1	ASSLLQGAPGEAF
.	TRBV11-2	.	ASSPRADTYEQY
once	TRBV6-5	TRBD2	ASSYAGDTGELF
.	TRBV5-4	.	ASSPEAQNLYYGYT
.	TRBV6-6	.	ASRNHQGGGEQY
.	TRBV28	.	ASSLPEAF
.	TRBV13	TRBD2	ASSLGGSGGSYNEQF
once	TRBV9	.	ASSAGQNTGELF
.	TRBV27	.	ASSLSGRNYEQY
.	TRBV11-2	TRBD2	ASSFHPGTSANEQY
.	TRBV5-6	.	ASSLAAGRREQY
.	TRBV21-1	.	ASSYRTSGAKNIQY
.	TRBV12-5	TRBD1	ASGTGQGKSQPQH
.	TRBV7-2	TRBD2	ASSLLAGGPINEQF